Presented here are 32 T cell receptor beta chains from one specimen sequenced in a study of blood T cell repertoires in COVID-19. TCRdb keeps only in-frame clones here, not all; method: immunoSEQ multiplex PCR. The top ten clones hold more than 3% of a sample with nearly 350,000 clones, under 95% of them seen once. Sequences were obtained from peripheral blood. These receptors all come from a woman under 30 who had recovered from COVID-19.

CDR3 nucleotide sequence: TGCGCCAGCAACCTAGCGGGAGGGTTCTACAATGAGCAGTTCTTC. It is translated as CASNLAGGFYNEQFF. The chain is built from TRBV5-1 and TRBJ2-1; TRBD2 agrees at 12 bases. In germline, CDR1 is SGHRS, CDR2 YFSETQ. V lost 6 bases, J lost 3 bases, and 4 bases stayed unmatched. The CDR3 length is 15 residues.

This clone came up once. The rearrangement links TRBV9 to TRBJ2-3; D uncertain. Germline lookup yields CDR1 SGDLS and CDR2 YYNGEE. The CDR3 sequence is 15 residues long. V was cut by 0 bases and J by 2 bases, with 10 bases left in between. The CDR3 loop reads CASSVVPRSTDTQYF. The CDR3 bases are TGTGCCAGCAGCGTAGTTCCCAGGTCCACAGATACGCAGTATTTT.

The count of this clone is one. The chain couples TRBV3-1 (or the pseudogene TRBV3-2) to TRBJ2-2; 8 nucleotides match TRBD1. The CDR3 covers 17 residues. Germline CDR1 reads LGHDT; CDR2 reads YNNKEL (reference sequence). V gave up 5 bases and J gave up 7 bases; unmatched junction bases: 15. The CDR3 region is CASSFYFRTGMSGELFF. DNA of the CDR3: TGTGCCAGCAGCTTTTACTTTCGGACAGGGATGAGCGGGGAGCTGTTTTTT.

V usage is TRBV6-2 or TRBV6-3 and J usage is TRBJ2-1; the D is unclear. Germline lookup yields CDR1 MNHEY and CDR2 SVGEGT. CDR3 size: 21 residues. The V and J ends lost 7 bases and 1 base respectively, with 32 bases between them. The CDR3 here is CASTPGEFGWIVPYSYNEQFF. The CDR3 nucleotides are TGTGCCAGCACCCCGGGTGAATTCGGGTGGATAGTACCCTATTCCTACAATGAGCAGTTCTTC.

This sequence joins TRBV5-1 and TRBJ2-5; 10 bases line up with TRBD1. This CDR3 is 15 amino acids long. V shed 4 bases and J 4 bases; nucleotides not matched to a gene: 7. Germline V gene lookup returns CDR1 SGHRS and CDR2 YFSETQ. The CDR3 coding sequence is TGCGCCAGCAGCCCGGCGACAGGGGGCCTAGAGACCCAGTACTTC. It codes for CASSPATGGLETQYF.

The rearrangement joins TRBV27 to TRBJ2-1; 10 bases line up with TRBD2. The trim removed 2 bases at V and 3 bases at J, leaving 10 bases unmatched. The CDR3 spans 18 residues. Germline values: CDR1 MNHEY, CDR2 SMNVEV (reference sequence). The CDR3 region is CASSLSRLAGELYNEQFF. As DNA, the CDR3 is TGTGCCAGCAGTTTAAGCAGACTAGCGGGCGAACTCTACAATGAGCAGTTCTTC.

The chain has TRBV3-1 (or the pseudogene TRBV3-2) and TRBJ2-5; TRBD1 is a possible D gene (6 bases). The germline gives CDR1 LGHDT, CDR2 YNNKEL (reference sequence). Deletions cut 5 bases from V and 5 bases from J, with 12 bases between. The CDR3 spans 13 residues. CDR3 protein: CASSSGHGETQYF. In nucleotides, the CDR3 is TGTGCCAGCAGCTCGGGACACGGGGAGACCCAGTACTTC.

The CDR3, as DNA: TGTGCCAGTGCGGGGTCCGGGGCAGATACGCAGTATTTT. The encoded protein is CASAGSGADTQYF. The J gene is TRBJ2-3, the V gene TRBV19, with D tentatively TRBD2 (6 bases). Germline lookup yields CDR1 LNHDA and CDR2 SQIVND (reference sequence). The V end lost 8 bases, the J end lost 4 bases, and 13 bases lay between the germline ends. CDR3 length equals 13 residues.

In its sample, this clone was seen once. J is TRBJ2-5 and V is TRBV25-1; a possible D gene is TRBD2 (5 bases). The CDR3 covers 17 residues. CDR1 and CDR2 (germline): MGHDK, SYGVNS. Trimming stripped 3 bases from V and 4 bases from J, with 21 bases between. The CDR3 coding sequence is TGTGCCAGCAGTGATCGCTCTGAGGGCAGGTATGGAGAGACCCAGTACTTC. It codes for CASSDRSEGRYGETQYF.

The chain links TRBV21-1 to TRBJ2-5; the D call TRBD2 from the table was never checked on the DNA. TRBV21-1 is annotated as a pseudogene. CDR3 length: 18 amino acids. CDR3 region: CASRKCQRGHIEGETQYF. In DNA, the CDR3 is TGTGCCAGCAGAAAATGCCAGCGGGGACATATCGAGGGGGAGACCCAGTACTTC.

This chain connects TRBV5-1 to TRBJ2-5, with TRBD2 matching 9 bases. V lost 3 bases, J lost 2 bases, and 8 bases stayed unmatched. Per the germline V gene, CDR1 is SGHRS and CDR2 is YFSETQ. The CDR3 spans 16 residues. The DNA of the CDR3 is TGCGCCAGCAGCTCCATTAGCGGGAGCAATCAAGAGACCCAGTACTTC. This gives the protein CASSSISGSNQETQYF.

This chain connects TRBV6-2 or TRBV6-3 to TRBJ2-7, with 10 bases aligning to TRBD2. The trim removed 3 bases at V and 3 bases at J, leaving 8 bases unmatched. The germline V gene has CDR1 MNHEY and CDR2 SVGEGT. This CDR3 contains 16 residues. Written as DNA, the CDR3 is TGTGCCAGCAGTTATTTGAGCGGGAGGGCCTTCTACGAGCAGTACGTC. Translation gives CASSYLSGRAFYEQYV.

The chain couples TRBV12-3 or TRBV12-4 to TRBJ1-5; 8 nucleotides agree with TRBD1. The CDR3 runs 13 residues. Germline trimming cut 5 bases from V and 7 bases from J; bases unmatched to any gene: 4. CDR3 coding DNA: TGTGCCAGCAGTCCGACAGGGGCCCAGCCCCAGCATTTT. Translation: CASSPTGAQPQHF.

The CDR3 coding sequence is TGTGCCAGCTCCTCACTCGGGCGGACGAGTGAGGGCTATGGCTACACCTTC. It encodes CASSSLGRTSEGYGYTF. The chain uses TRBV18 and TRBJ1-2; D is unresolved. Trimming left V 6 bases short and J 4 bases short, with 24 bases between. Germline V gene sequence: CDR1 KGHSH, CDR2 LQKENI. The CDR3 loop spans 17 amino acids.

The J gene is TRBJ2-1, the V gene TRBV5-1, with D possibly being TRBD1 (5 bases). The CDR3 totals 17 residues. With 0 bases removed from V and 4 bases from J, the gap between germline ends came to 17 bases. Germline CDR1 and CDR2: SGHRS and YFSETQ. The CDR3 region is CASSLGPRGKVYNEQFF. CDR3 bases: TGCGCCAGCAGCTTGGGACCTAGGGGAAAGGTATACAATGAGCAGTTCTTC.

The V and J genes are TRBV21-1 and TRBJ1-3; the table assigns TRBD1, which was not confirmed against the DNA. TRBV21-1 is a known pseudogene. CDR3 length equals 12 residues. Here the CDR3 DNA reads TGTGCCAGCAGTGGACAGGTAAACACCATATATTTT. Translated, it gives CASSGQVNTIYF.

This clone has just one count. The chain combines TRBV5-1 with TRBJ1-1; possible D gene TRBD1, 6 bases. With 3 bases removed from V and 3 bases from J, the gap between germline ends came to 9 bases. CDR1 is SGHRS, CDR2 YFSETQ, per germline. The CDR3 runs 13 residues. This chain's CDR3 is CASSYRQDTEAFF. The CDR3, as DNA: TGCGCCAGCAGCTATCGACAGGACACTGAAGCTTTCTTT.

The chain joins TRBV5-4 to TRBJ1-2, with 11 bases identical to TRBD1. The germline V gene encodes CDR1 SGHNT and CDR2 YYREEE (reference sequence). V lost 5 bases, J lost 8 bases, and 11 bases stayed unmatched. The CDR3 is 15 residues long. CDR3: CASSFPGTGGAGYTF. CDR3 nucleotide sequence: TGTGCCAGCAGTTTCCCCGGGACAGGGGGTGCGGGCTACACCTTC.

The chain has TRBV11-3 and TRBJ1-4, with 8 positions matching TRBD1. In germline, CDR1 is SGHNT, CDR2 YENEEA. The CDR3 has 15 residues. The J segment lost 7 bases and the V segment lost 5 bases, leaving 9 bases of the junction unmatched. This CDR3 is CASSGRGQVGEKLFF. CDR3 nucleotide sequence: TGTGCCAGCAGCGGGCGGGGACAGGTCGGTGAAAAACTGTTTTTT.

As to this clone: This specimen includes other DNA sequences encoding the same CDR3. The chain employs TRBV5-6 and TRBJ2-3; D is possibly TRBD1 (6 bases). Trimming removed 3 bases at V and 1 base at J, with 9 bases between. The CDR3 extends over 14 amino acids. The germline V gene encodes CDR1 SGHDT and CDR2 YYEEEE. Here the CDR3 DNA reads TGTGCCAGCAGCTCCTACAGGGGCACAGATACGCAGTATTTT. It codes for CASSSYRGTDTQYF.

The rearrangement links TRBV9 to TRBJ1-1; possibly TRBD1 for D (5 bases). The V gene's germline CDR1 is SGDLS and CDR2 YYNGEE. V lost 2 bases to trimming and J lost 5 bases, with 13 bases between them. The CDR3 has 14 amino acids. For the CDR3, the DNA is TGTGCCAGCAGCGTGGGGACTCCGGGGACTGAAGCTTTCTTT. This translates into CASSVGTPGTEAFF.

This chain joins TRBV7-2 and TRBJ2-3; the match to TRBD2 covers 7 bases. This CDR3 is 13 amino acids long. Germline V gene sequence: CDR1 SGHTA, CDR2 FQGNSA. J was trimmed by 2 bases and V by 8 bases; bases with no gene match: 4. The CDR3 DNA reads as TGTGCCAGCGGGGAGGGGCTCACAGATACGCAGTATTTT. It specifies CASGEGLTDTQYF. Drawing the rest from reference TRBV7-2 and TRBJ2-3, the complete variable domain is GAGVSQSPSNKVTEKGKDVELRCDPISGHTALYWYRQSLGQGLEFLIYFQGNSAPDKSGLPSDRFSAERTGGSVSTLTIQRTQQEDSAVYLCASGEGLTDTQYFGPGTRLTVL.

The chain couples TRBV5-8 to TRBJ2-3; TRBD2 agrees at 11 bases. The CDR3 sequence is 16 residues long. Trimming took 0 bases from V and 5 from J; bases not matched to a gene: 5. Per germline, CDR1 SGHTS and CDR2 YDEGEE. DNA of the CDR3: TGTGCCAGCAGCTTGGCCAGACTAGCGGGAAGAGATACGCAGTATTTT. It yields the protein CASSLARLAGRDTQYF.

V gene TRBV5-1 combines with J gene TRBJ2-2; 15 bases fit TRBD2. This CDR3 is built from 18 residues. CDR1 and CDR2 from the germline V gene are SGHRS and YFSETQ. The J segment lost 0 bases and the V segment lost 3 bases, leaving 3 bases of the junction unmatched. The CDR3 region has the DNA TGCGCCAGCAGCTCAGGGACTAGCGGGAGGCCGAACACCGGGGAGCTGTTTTTT. Its protein product is CASSSGTSGRPNTGELFF.

Of note for this clone: At one end, the junction sequence differs from germline, possibly due to a read error. The rearrangement links TRBV6-5 to TRBJ2-3, with TRBD1 as a possible D gene (6 bases). CDR3 size: 13 residues. From germline, CDR1 is MNHEY and CDR2 SVGAGI. Here the CDR3 reads CANRRGGSDMQYF. The CDR3 coding sequence is TGTGCCAACCGCAGGGGTGGTTCGGATATGCAGTATTTT.

V is TRBV29-1 and J is TRBJ2-2; 11 nucleotides align to TRBD1. The trim removed 7 bases at V and 5 bases at J, leaving 9 bases unmatched. CDR1 and CDR2 (germline): SQVTM, ANQGSEA. The CDR3 has 15 residues. DNA for the CDR3: TGCAGCGCAGGACAGGGGGCGGTGGGAACCGGGGAGCTGTTTTTT. Protein sequence: CSAGQGAVGTGELFF.

This clone has just one count. This rearrangement joins TRBV4-3 to TRBJ2-3, with D possibly TRBD2 on 5 matching bases. Per germline, CDR1 LGHNA and CDR2 YSLEER. V lost 4 bases to trimming and J lost 3 bases, with 17 bases between them. The CDR3 runs 16 residues. This chain's CDR3 is CASSPGNNQGTDTQYF. The CDR3 region has the DNA TGCGCCAGCAGCCCCGGGAACAACCAAGGGACAGATACGCAGTATTTT.

In its sample, this clone was seen once. J is TRBJ2-3 and V is TRBV4-3, with 8 bases aligning to TRBD1. The CDR3 runs to 16 residues. The J segment lost 1 base and the V segment lost 1 base, leaving 4 bases of the junction unmatched. Germline-derived CDR1 and CDR2 are LGHNA and YSLEER. The chain's CDR3 is CASSQALGQGTDTQYF. CDR3 DNA sequence: TGCGCCAGCAGCCAAGCTTTGGGACAGGGCACAGATACGCAGTATTTT.

This sequence joins TRBV10-2 and TRBJ2-5; 10 nucleotides match TRBD2. Per the germline V gene, CDR1 is WSHSY and CDR2 is SAAADI. Trimming removed 4 bases from V and 1 base from J; junction bases left unmatched: 3. CDR3 length: 15 amino acids. The CDR3 coding sequence is TGCGCCAGCAGTGGCCTAGCGGGAGTCCAAGAGACCCAGTACTTC. Translated: CASSGLAGVQETQYF.

V and J are TRBV7-2 and TRBJ1-1; D ambiguous. The length of the CDR3 is 17 residues. Germline CDR1 SGHTA, CDR2 FQGNSA. Trimming shortened V by 2 bases and J by 0 bases, and 16 bases separated the two germline ends. This chain's CDR3 is CASSLSVFSIMNTEAFF. Here the CDR3 DNA reads TGTGCCAGCAGCTTATCTGTGTTTTCTATCATGAACACTGAAGCTTTCTTT.

The table lists this clone with a count of one. The chain is built from TRBV9 and TRBJ1-2, with 8 bases fitting TRBD1. The CDR3 has 11 residues. V lost 4 bases, J lost 11 bases, and 4 bases stayed unmatched. The germline CDR1 and CDR2 sequences are SGDLS and YYNGEE. The CDR3: CASSRTGTYTF. For the CDR3, the DNA is TGTGCCAGCAGCAGGACAGGGACATACACCTTC.

The V gene is TRBV2, the J gene TRBJ2-3, with 12 positions matching TRBD2. V dropped 4 bases and J dropped 3; count of bases not matched to a gene: 2. The CDR3 is 15 residues long. Germline loops: CDR1 SNHLY, CDR2 FYNNEI. This chain's CDR3 is CASSGGTSGTDTQYF. The CDR3 DNA reads TGTGCCAGCAGTGGGGGGACTAGCGGGACAGATACGCAGTATTTT.